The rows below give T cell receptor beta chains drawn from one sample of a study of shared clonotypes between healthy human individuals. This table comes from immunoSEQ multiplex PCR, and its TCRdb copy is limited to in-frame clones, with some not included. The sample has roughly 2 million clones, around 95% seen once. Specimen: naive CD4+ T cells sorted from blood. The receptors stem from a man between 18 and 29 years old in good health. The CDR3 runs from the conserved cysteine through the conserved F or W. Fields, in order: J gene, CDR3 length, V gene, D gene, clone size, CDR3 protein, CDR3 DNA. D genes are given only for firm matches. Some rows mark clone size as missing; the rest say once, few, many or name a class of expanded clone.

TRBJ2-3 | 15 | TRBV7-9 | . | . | CAIPGEEPSTDTQYF | TGTGCCATCCCAGGGGAGGAGCCTAGCACAGATACGCAGTATTTT
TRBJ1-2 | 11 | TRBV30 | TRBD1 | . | CAWSTGVGYTF | TGTGCCTGGAGTACAGGGGTGGGCTACACCTTC
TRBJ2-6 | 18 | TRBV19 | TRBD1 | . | CASSTRQGIGSGANVLTF | TGTGCCAGTAGTACCCGACAGGGGATAGGCTCTGGGGCCAACGTCCTGACTTTC
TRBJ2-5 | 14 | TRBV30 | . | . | CAWSRGGRGETQYF | TGTGCCTGGAGTAGGGGGGGTAGGGGAGAGACCCAGTACTTC
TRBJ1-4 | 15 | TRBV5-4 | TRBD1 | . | CASSLKGQANEKLFF | TGTGCCAGCAGCTTGAAGGGACAGGCTAATGAAAAACTGTTTTTT
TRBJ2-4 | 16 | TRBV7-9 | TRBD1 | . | CASSHQGESAKNIQYF | TGTGCCAGCAGCCACCAGGGGGAATCAGCCAAAAACATTCAGTACTTC
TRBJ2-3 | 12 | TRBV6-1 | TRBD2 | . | CASKAGTDTQYF | TGTGCCAGCAAAGCGGGGACAGATACGCAGTATTTT
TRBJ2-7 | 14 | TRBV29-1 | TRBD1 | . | CSVWGAQGASEQYF | TGCAGCGTTTGGGGGGCCCAGGGGGCGAGTGAGCAGTACTTC
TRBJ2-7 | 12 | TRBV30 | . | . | CAWNLQKGPGFF | TGTGCCTGGAACCTACAAAAGGGTCCCGGGTTCTTC
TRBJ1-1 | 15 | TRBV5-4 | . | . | CASSLRRDSLSEAFF | TGTGCCAGCAGCTTGAGAAGGGATAGTCTGTCTGAAGCTTTCTTT
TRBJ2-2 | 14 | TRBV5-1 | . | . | CASSLGGGTGELFF | TGCGCCAGCAGCTTGGGAGGCGGGACCGGGGAGCTGTTTTTT
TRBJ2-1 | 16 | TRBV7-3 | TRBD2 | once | CASSSRAGSSYNEQFF | TGTGCCAGCAGCTCGCGAGCGGGATCCTCCTACAATGAGCAGTTCTTC
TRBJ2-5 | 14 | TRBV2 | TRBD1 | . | CASSESRGQETQYF | TGTGCCAGCAGTGAGTCCAGGGGGCAAGAGACCCAGTACTTC
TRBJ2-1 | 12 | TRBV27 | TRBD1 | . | CASSLVTGGEFF | TGTGCCAGCAGTTTAGTGACAGGGGGGGAGTTCTTC
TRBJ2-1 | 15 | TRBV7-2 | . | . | CASSLVGGGYNEQFF | TGTGCCAGCAGCTTAGTGGGGGGAGGCTACAATGAGCAGTTCTTC
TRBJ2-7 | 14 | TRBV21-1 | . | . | CASSKVQPSYEQYF | TGTGCCAGCAGCAAAGTTCAGCCGTCCTACGAGCAGTACTTC
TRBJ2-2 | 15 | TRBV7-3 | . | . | CASSFLGENTGELFF | TGTGCCAGCAGCTTCCTTGGCGAAAACACCGGGGAGCTGTTTTTT
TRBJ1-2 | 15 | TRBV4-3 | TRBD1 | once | CASSHSGTGGRGYTF | TGCGCCAGCAGCCACTCCGGGACAGGTGGACGTGGCTACACCTTC
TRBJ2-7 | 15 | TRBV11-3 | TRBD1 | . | CASSLDGTGASEQYF | TGTGCCAGCAGCTTAGATGGGACAGGGGCCTCGGAGCAGTACTTC
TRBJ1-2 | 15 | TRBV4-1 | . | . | CASSQEGPWQGGYTF | TGCGCCAGCAGCCAAGAGGGGCCGTGGCAGGGCGGCTACACCTTC
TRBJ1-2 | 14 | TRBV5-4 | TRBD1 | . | CASSTGTENYGYTF | TGTGCCAGCAGCACCGGGACAGAAAACTATGGCTACACCTTC
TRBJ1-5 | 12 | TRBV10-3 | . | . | CAISGGRQPQHF | TGTGCCATCAGCGGGGGCCGACAGCCCCAGCATTTT
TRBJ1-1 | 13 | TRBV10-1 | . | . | CASSVKGPTEAFF | TGCGCCAGCAGTGTGAAGGGGCCCACTGAAGCTTTCTTT
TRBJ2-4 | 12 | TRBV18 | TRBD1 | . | CASSWDRGFQYF | TGTGCCAGCTCATGGGACAGGGGTTTTCAGTACTTC
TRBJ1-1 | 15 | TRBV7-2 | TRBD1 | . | CASSLGDRVPTEAFF | TGTGCCAGCAGCTTAGGGGACAGGGTTCCCACTGAAGCTTTCTTT
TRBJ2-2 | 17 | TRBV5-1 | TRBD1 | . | CASSPGQGEGHTGELFF | TGCGCCAGCAGCCCGGGACAGGGGGAAGGTCACACCGGGGAGCTGTTTTTT
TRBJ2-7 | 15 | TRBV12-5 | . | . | CASGLSAESSYEQYF | TGTGCTAGTGGTTTGAGCGCGGAAAGCTCCTACGAGCAGTACTTC
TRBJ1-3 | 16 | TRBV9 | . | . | CASSAGQSGSGNTIYF | TGTGCCAGCAGCGCAGGACAGAGCGGCTCTGGAAACACCATATATTTT
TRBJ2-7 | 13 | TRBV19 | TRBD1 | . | CATGTGTSYEQYF | TGTGCCACCGGGACAGGGACGTCTTACGAGCAGTACTTC
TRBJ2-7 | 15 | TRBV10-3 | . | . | CAISESSGQPSEQYF | TGTGCCATCAGTGAGTCTTCAGGACAGCCGTCCGAGCAGTACTTC
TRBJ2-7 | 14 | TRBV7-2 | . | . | CASSLGQNTYEQYF | TGTGCCAGCAGCTTAGGTCAGAACACCTACGAGCAGTACTTC
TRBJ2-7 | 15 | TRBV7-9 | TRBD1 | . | CASTINGQGAGEQYF | TGTGCCAGCACCATTAACGGGCAGGGGGCGGGCGAGCAGTACTTC
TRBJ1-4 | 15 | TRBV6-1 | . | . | CASSEVVTGNEKLFF | TGTGCCAGCAGTGAAGTAGTGACGGGTAATGAAAAACTGTTTTTT
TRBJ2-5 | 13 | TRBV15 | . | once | CATSRSLPETQYF | TGTGCCACCAGCAGAAGCCTCCCGGAGACCCAGTACTTC
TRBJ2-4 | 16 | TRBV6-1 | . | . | CASSETPFKGKNIQYF | TGTGCCAGCAGTGAAACCCCCTTTAAGGGCAAAAACATTCAGTACTTC
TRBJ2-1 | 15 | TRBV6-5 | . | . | CASRTVRDSHNEQFF | TGTGCCAGCAGGACTGTAAGGGACTCCCACAATGAGCAGTTCTTC
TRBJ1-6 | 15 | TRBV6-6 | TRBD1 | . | CASSPRTGVNSPLHF | TGTGCCAGCAGTCCACGGACAGGGGTAAATTCACCCCTCCACTTT
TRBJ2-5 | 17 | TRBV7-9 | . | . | CASSLEVFTGHQETQYF | TGTGCCAGCAGCTTAGAAGTATTCACAGGGCACCAAGAGACCCAGTACTTC
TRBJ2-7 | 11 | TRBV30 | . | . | CAAAVLGEQYF | TGTGCCGCGGCGGTTCTGGGGGAGCAGTACTTC
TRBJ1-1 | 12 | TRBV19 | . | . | CASSMRRAEAFF | TGTGCCAGTAGTATGAGGAGGGCTGAAGCTTTCTTT
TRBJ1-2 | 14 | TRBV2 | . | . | CASSEEQGPTGYTF | TGTGCCAGCAGTGAAGAGCAGGGCCCCACAGGCTACACCTTC
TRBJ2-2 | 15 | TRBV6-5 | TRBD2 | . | CASRPWGGNTGELFF | TGTGCCAGCAGGCCCTGGGGGGGGAACACTGGGGAGCTGTTTTTT
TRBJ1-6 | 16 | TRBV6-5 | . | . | CASSYSRGAGNSPLHF | TGTGCCAGCAGTTACTCGAGGGGTGCCGGGAATTCACCCCTCCACTTT
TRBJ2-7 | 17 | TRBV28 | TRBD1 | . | CASSLGGQGATVYEQYF | TGTGCCAGCAGTTTGGGGGGACAGGGGGCAACGGTCTACGAGCAGTACTTC
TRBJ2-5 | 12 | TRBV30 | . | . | CAWKTGGETQYF | TGTGCCTGGAAGACAGGCGGGGAGACCCAGTACTTC
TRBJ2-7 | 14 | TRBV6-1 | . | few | CALTRTVSSYEQYF | TGTGCCCTCACCAGGACAGTAAGCTCCTACGAGCAGTACTTC
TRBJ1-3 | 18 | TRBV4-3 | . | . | CASSQDFGGLESAHTIYF | TGCGCCAGCAGCCAAGATTTCGGCGGGCTAGAAAGTGCGCACACCATATATTTT
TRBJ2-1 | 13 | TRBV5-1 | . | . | CASSSPVDYQQFF | TGCGCCAGCAGCTCCCCAGTGGACTATCAGCAGTTCTTC
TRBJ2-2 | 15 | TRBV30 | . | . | CAWSVRDTNTGELFF | TGTGCCTGGAGTGTAAGGGATACCAACACCGGGGAGCTGTTTTTT
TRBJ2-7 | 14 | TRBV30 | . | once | CAWSATLTAYEQYF | TGTGCCTGGAGCGCGACTTTGACAGCTTACGAGCAGTACTTC
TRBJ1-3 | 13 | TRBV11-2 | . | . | CASSPGTGNTIYF | TGTGCCAGCAGCCCGGGGACGGGAAACACCATATATTTT
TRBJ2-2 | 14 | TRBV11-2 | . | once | CASSLTLATGELFF | TGTGCCAGCAGCTTAACCCTAGCGACCGGGGAGCTGTTTTTT
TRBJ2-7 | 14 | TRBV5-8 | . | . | CASSFMRGSYEQYF | TGTGCCAGCAGCTTCATGCGGGGCTCCTACGAGCAGTACTTC
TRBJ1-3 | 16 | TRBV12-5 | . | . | CASGLATDFSGNTIYF | TGTGCTAGTGGTTTGGCAACGGATTTCTCTGGAAACACCATATATTTT
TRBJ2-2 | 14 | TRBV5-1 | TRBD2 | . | CASRQGTSGGELFF | TGCGCCAGCAGGCAGGGGACTAGCGGCGGGGAGCTGTTTTTT
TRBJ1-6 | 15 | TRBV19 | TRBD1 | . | CASSTWTGEGSPLHF | TGTGCCAGTAGTACCTGGACAGGGGAAGGATCACCCCTCCACTTT
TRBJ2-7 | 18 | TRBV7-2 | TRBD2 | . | CASSLAGGLAGAGAEQYF | TGTGCCAGCAGCTTAGCTGGGGGACTAGCGGGAGCTGGCGCCGAGCAGTACTTC